This TCR beta chain was found in a study of T cell responses to AZD1222 COVID-19 vaccine. Produced via immunoSEQ multiplex PCR; TCRdb's table is partial and in-frame only. The table records around 50,000 clones, around 91% of them present only once. CDR1 is DFQATT, CDR2 SNEGSKA, per germline (reference sequence). There are 8 residues in the CDR3. Between the trimmed V and J ends, which lost 0 bases and 13 bases, there was a span of 3 bases. Study results and caveats: Unmutated variant regions are reportedly targeted by nearly half of spike-specific TCRs.

Of note for this clone: The antigen remains unidentified.

The genes are TRBV20-1 and TRBJ1-2; D is unclear. This specimen was peripheral blood, taken 28 days after the second AZD1222 dose. The sequence derives from an adult who received the AZD1222 COVID-19 vaccine. The CDR3: CSARESTF. CDR3 in DNA: TGCAGTGCTAGAGAGAGCACCTTC.